One and the same sample provided the 21 T cell receptor beta chains below, sequenced in a study of T-cell memory formation after mild COVID-19. MiXCR was run by TCRdb on the 5' RACE reads, yielding one entry per CDR3 protein. Of hundreds of thousands of distinct CDR3 sequences listed, 25% to 30% were seen once; the top ten hold about 13%. The sample consisted of PBMCs or a T cell subset sorted from them (not recorded which). The receptors come from an adult woman who had mild COVID-19 (a few samples of this study predate the infection). Cell type and time point are not known.

This clonotype has only one observation. This chain joins TRBV5-5 and TRBJ2-1, with 8 bases that match TRBD1. After removal of 1 base from V and 4 bases from J, the junction contained 7 bases not matched to a gene. Germline V gene sequence: CDR1 SGHKS, CDR2 YYEKEE (reference sequence). The CDR3 covers 16 residues. CDR3 nucleotides: TGTGCCAGCAGCTTGCAGTCAGGGGGCGGATACAATGAGCAGTTCTTC. Translation: CASSLQSGGGYNEQFF.

The rearrangement uses TRBV20-1 and TRBJ2-7, with 7 bases aligning to TRBD1. This CDR3 region has 13 residues. Germline values: CDR1 DFQATT, CDR2 SNEGSKA (reference sequence). Trimming took 3 bases from V and 3 from J; bases not matched to a gene: 5. The CDR3 sequence: CSASGDRDYEQYF. CDR3 DNA sequence: TGCAGTGCTAGTGGCGACAGGGACTACGAGCAGTACTTC.

This chain uses TRBV7-9 with TRBJ1-1; TRBD1 might be the D (6 bases). The CDR3 extends over 14 amino acids. Per the germline V gene, CDR1 is SEHNR and CDR2 is FQNEAQ (reference sequence). The V and J ends lost 4 bases and 1 base respectively, with 10 bases between them. This CDR3 is CASSWDNPNTEAFF. In DNA form, the CDR3 reads TGTGCCAGCAGCTGGGACAATCCGAACACTGAAGCTTTCTTT.

This clonotype has only a few counts. The rearrangement links TRBV11-3 to TRBJ2-1; no definite D call. The germline V and J ends were trimmed by 3 bases and 5 bases, with 8 bases remaining between them. CDR1 and CDR2 (germline): SGHNT, YENEEA. The CDR3 is 13 amino acids. CDR3 sequence (DNA): TGTGCCAGCAGCTTCTTCACCAACAATGAGCAGTTCTTC. It translates to CASSFFTNNEQFF.

The rearrangement links TRBV9 to TRBJ1-5; no clear D gene. V dropped 2 bases and J dropped 2 bases, with 2 bases sitting between them. The CDR3 is made up of 12 amino acids. Germline V lookup: CDR1 SGDLS, CDR2 YYNGEE. As DNA, the CDR3 is TGTGCCAGCAGCGTTGGCAATCAGCCCCAGCATTTT. This encodes CASSVGNQPQHF.

This clonotype appeared many times. The chain is built from TRBV11-2 and TRBJ2-7; TRBD2 agrees at 9 bases. There are 13 residues in the CDR3. The germline V gene has CDR1 SGHAT and CDR2 FQNNGV. With 4 bases clipped from V and 3 bases from J, the junction kept 1 base outside the gene matches. The CDR3 DNA follows: TGTGCCAGCAGCTCGACTAGCGGCTACGAGCAGTACTTC. It codes for CASSSTSGYEQYF.

This chain connects TRBV7-2 to TRBJ2-3; 10 positions match TRBD2. J gave up 2 bases and V 5 bases, and 7 bases lay outside the gene matches. Germline V gives CDR1 SGHTA, CDR2 FQGNSA. The CDR3 has 16 residues. The CDR3 bases are TGTGCCAGCAGCCATCAACTAGCGGGACCCACAGATACGCAGTATTTT. This gives the protein CASSHQLAGPTDTQYF.

Comments on this clonotype: A junction end diverges from the germline sequence, so it may reflect a read error. The gene calls are TRBV3-1 and TRBJ2-7, with no clear D. This CDR3 has 16 amino acids. Germline CDR1 LGHDT, CDR2 YNNKEL (reference sequence). CDR3 nucleotides: TGTGCCAGCAGCCAAGCGGCCGCTGGAACTGTTTACGAGAAGTACTTC. It codes for CASSQAAAGTVYEKYF.

A few counts support this clonotype. A much larger clone differs by one base, so this may be a read error. This chain connects TRBV5-1 to TRBJ2-7; 9 bases match TRBD1. In germline, CDR1 is SGHRS, CDR2 YFSETQ. CDR3 length: 12 residues. J lost 6 bases, V lost 4 bases, and 2 bases had no gene match. The CDR3 DNA reads as TGCGCCAGCAGCCGGGACAGGGTCGAGCAGTACTTC. Its translation: CASSRDRVEQYF.

The chain has TRBV9 and TRBJ2-3; D call uncertain. Trimming removed 5 bases from V and 4 bases from J, with 14 bases in between. The CDR3 totals 14 residues. Germline V gene data show CDR1 as SGDLS and CDR2 as YYNGEE. The DNA of the CDR3 is TGTGCCAGCAGTCCCCCCGTTATGGCAGATACGCAGTATTTT. It specifies CASSPPVMADTQYF.

The J gene is TRBJ2-7, the V gene TRBV7-6; TRBD2 matches 10 bases. J lost 5 bases, V lost 5 bases, and 6 bases had no gene match. The CDR3 loop spans 14 amino acids. Per germline, CDR1 SGHVS and CDR2 FNYEAQ. CDR3 nucleotides: TGTGCCAGCAGCACCGGGACTAGCGTCGACGAGCAGTACTTC. Amino acid sequence: CASSTGTSVDEQYF.

This clonotype was detected a few times. The V call is TRBV5-1, the J call TRBJ2-1; possible D gene TRBD2, 5 bases. The germline V gene has CDR1 SGHRS and CDR2 YFSETQ. CDR3 length: 15 residues. Trimming removed 0 bases at V and 10 bases at J, with 17 bases between. CDR3 region: CASSLGSTPAAEQFF. The CDR3 DNA is TGCGCCAGCAGCTTGGGGAGCACCCCAGCGGCGGAGCAGTTCTTC.

In DNA form, the CDR3 reads TGTGCCAGCAGCTCCGGGGGGGCTCACACAGATACGCAGTATTTT. It specifies CASSSGGAHTDTQYF. This chain connects TRBV11-2 to TRBJ2-3, with 8 nucleotides matching TRBD2. The CDR3 extends over 15 amino acids. V lost 4 bases, J lost 2 bases, and 5 bases stayed unmatched. Germline V lookup: CDR1 SGHAT, CDR2 FQNNGV.

This clonotype was counted between two and nine times. This chain connects TRBV10-3 to TRBJ2-1, with 8 nucleotides matching TRBD2. This CDR3 contains 15 residues. CDR1 is ENHRY, CDR2 SYGVKD, per germline. The V gene end was trimmed by 4 bases and the J gene end by 4 bases; junction bases not matched to a gene: 6. CDR3 in amino acids: CAISAGTRIYNEQFF. CDR3 in DNA: TGTGCCATCAGTGCCGGGACTAGGATTTACAATGAGCAGTTCTTC.

The sample holds a few counts of this clonotype. This chain connects TRBV3-1 to TRBJ1-3; no definite D call. The CDR3 runs to 13 residues. Germline CDR1 reads LGHDT; CDR2 reads YNNKEL (reference sequence). Trimming took 0 bases from V and 4 from J, leaving 4 bases between them. CDR3 loop: CASSQEYGNTIYF. In DNA form, the CDR3 reads TGTGCCAGCAGCCAAGAATACGGAAACACCATATATTTT.

This clonotype has more than one count but fewer than ten. The rearrangement uses TRBV14 and TRBJ2-1, with D maybe TRBD2 (6 bases). This CDR3 is 15 amino acids long. Germline CDR1 and CDR2: SGHDN and FVKESK. Trimming removed 4 bases at V and 3 bases at J, with 13 bases between. CDR3 in amino acids: CASSPRLGIYNEQFF. The DNA of the CDR3 is TGTGCCAGCAGCCCGAGACTAGGGATCTACAATGAGCAGTTCTTC.

The genes are TRBV27 and TRBJ1-2; D uncertain. The CDR3 sequence is 14 residues long. Germline V gives CDR1 MNHEY, CDR2 SMNVEV (reference sequence). Deletions cut 5 bases from V and 4 bases from J, with 14 bases between. CDR3 sequence (DNA): TGTGCCAGCAGTCCCGGGGTCCGGGGCTATGGCTACACCTTC. This encodes CASSPGVRGYGYTF.

This clonotype was found a few times. This chain connects TRBV6-5 to TRBJ2-1, with TRBD2 matching over 11 bases. Germline lookup yields CDR1 MNHEY and CDR2 SVGAGI. The CDR3 loop spans 15 amino acids. Germline trimming cut 5 bases from V and 4 bases from J; bases unmatched to any gene: 4. CDR3 sequence: CASSHGTSGYNEQFF. The DNA for the CDR3 is TGTGCCAGCAGTCACGGGACTAGCGGTTACAATGAGCAGTTCTTC.

This clonotype was observed a few times. CDR3 in amino acids: CASSSLPADRGAHEQYF. The CDR3 nucleotides are TGCGCCAGCAGCTCACTCCCAGCCGACAGGGGAGCCCACGAGCAGTACTTC. The chain has TRBV5-1 and TRBJ2-7; 8 nucleotides agree with TRBD1. Germline CDR1 SGHRS, CDR2 YFSETQ. V was clipped by 3 bases and J by 5 bases; unmatched bases: 16. CDR3 length: 17 amino acids.

This clonotype was seen a handful of times. CDR3 residues: CAISDQGYEQYF. In DNA, the CDR3 is TGTGCCATCAGTGACCAGGGTTACGAGCAGTACTTC. The chain uses TRBV10-3 and TRBJ2-7; D might be TRBD1 (5 bases). The V gene's germline CDR1 is ENHRY and CDR2 SYGVKD. The ends were cut back, 3 bases at V and 4 bases at J, with 7 bases in the middle. The CDR3 contains 12 residues.

J is TRBJ2-7 and V is TRBV11-1; TRBD2 is a possible D gene (6 bases). This CDR3 is 15 amino acids long. V lost 4 bases and J lost 2, with 15 bases in between. The germline V gene encodes CDR1 SGHAT and CDR2 FQDESV (reference sequence). CDR3 loop: CASSYSAGGTYEQYF. The CDR3 DNA reads as TGTGCCAGCAGCTACTCAGCGGGCGGTACCTACGAGCAGTACTTC.